These T cell receptor beta chains were read from a single sample in a study of cytomegalovirus exposure and HLA in healthy donors. Assay used: immunoSEQ multiplex PCR; TCRdb lists only in-frame clones, some missing. The sample holds fewer than 200,000 clones, roughly four fifths seen once. The sample was PBMCs. These receptor sequences come from a man aged 50 or older in good health and CMV-seropositive. The CDR3 runs from the conserved cysteine through the conserved F or W. D genes are given only for firm matches.

v_call: TRBV19
j_call: TRBJ2-1
d_call: NA
cdr3_aa: CASSPFLDVGVYNEQFF
cdr3_nt: TGTGCCAGTAGTCCATTCCTAGACGTCGGGGTTTACAATGAGCAGTTCTTC

v_call: TRBV5-1
j_call: TRBJ1-1
d_call: NA
cdr3_aa: CASSLEISGSTEAFF
cdr3_nt: TGCGCCAGCAGCTTGGAGATTTCGGGGTCCACTGAAGCTTTCTTT

v_call: TRBV6-1
j_call: TRBJ2-7
d_call: NA
cdr3_aa: CASRDSSYEQYF
cdr3_nt: TGTGCCAGCAGGGACAGCTCCTACGAGCAGTACTTC

v_call: TRBV4-3
j_call: TRBJ2-7
d_call: TRBD2
cdr3_aa: CASSQDPGGGVYEQYF
cdr3_nt: TGCGCCAGCAGCCAAGATCCGGGGGGTGGAGTCTACGAGCAGTACTTC

v_call: TRBV4-3
j_call: TRBJ2-6
d_call: TRBD1
cdr3_aa: CASSQGTRDSFSGANGLTF
cdr3_nt: TGCGCCAGCAGCCAAGGCACCAGGGACAGCTTCTCTGGGGCCAACGGCCTGACTTTC

v_call: TRBV11-3
j_call: TRBJ2-7
d_call: NA
cdr3_aa: CASSLDQVRRDYEQYF
cdr3_nt: TGTGCCAGCAGCTTAGATCAGGTCCGGCGGGACTACGAGCAGTACTTC

v_call: TRBV6-5
j_call: TRBJ2-7
d_call: NA
cdr3_aa: CASSYESGQNSYEQYF
cdr3_nt: TGTGCCAGCAGTTACGAATCAGGACAGAACTCCTACGAGCAGTACTTC

v_call: TRBV28
j_call: TRBJ1-3
d_call: NA
cdr3_aa: CASSLQGLVGNTIYF
cdr3_nt: TGTGCCAGCAGTTTGCAGGGTTTGGTTGGAAACACCATATATTTT

v_call: TRBV5-1
j_call: TRBJ1-1
d_call: NA
cdr3_aa: CASTFDTNTEAFF
cdr3_nt: TGCGCCAGTACCTTCGACACGAACACTGAAGCTTTCTTT

v_call: TRBV7-9
j_call: TRBJ2-7
d_call: TRBD1
cdr3_aa: CASSSRQGSVGISYEQYF
cdr3_nt: TGTGCCAGCAGCTCACGACAGGGGAGCGTAGGGATCTCCTACGAGCAGTACTTC

v_call: TRBV27
j_call: TRBJ2-7
d_call: NA
cdr3_aa: CASSFAAGAPYEQYF
cdr3_nt: TGTGCCAGCAGTTTTGCGGCAGGGGCCCCCTACGAGCAGTACTTC

v_call: TRBV5-6
j_call: TRBJ1-1
d_call: NA
cdr3_aa: CASTGQLNTEAFF
cdr3_nt: TGTGCCAGCACTGGACAGTTGAACACTGAAGCTTTCTTT

v_call: TRBV28
j_call: TRBJ1-3
d_call: NA
cdr3_aa: CASSLLGHGNTIYF
cdr3_nt: TGTGCCAGCAGTTTATTGGGGCATGGAAACACCATATATTTT

v_call: TRBV4-1
j_call: TRBJ2-3
d_call: TRBD2
cdr3_aa: CASSQESGGGPDTQYF
cdr3_nt: TGCGCCAGCAGCCAAGAATCCGGGGGGGGGCCAGATACGCAGTATTTT

v_call: TRBV10-2
j_call: TRBJ1-1
d_call: TRBD1
cdr3_aa: CASKGQMNTEAFF
cdr3_nt: TGCGCCAGCAAGGGACAGATGAACACTGAAGCTTTCTTT

v_call: TRBV7-6
j_call: TRBJ2-7
d_call: TRBD2
cdr3_aa: CASSLGLAGALSEQYF
cdr3_nt: TGTGCCAGCAGCCTGGGACTAGCGGGAGCCTTGTCCGAGCAGTACTTC